This TCR beta chain was captured by sequencing in a study of response to subunit inactivated influenza vaccine. Germline CDR1 reads SGHAT; CDR2 reads FQNNGV. The germline V and J ends were trimmed by 6 bases and 0 bases, with 15 bases remaining between them. This CDR3 spans 17 amino acids. As concerns this clonotype: Antigen specificity is unknown.

Study-wide results and limits: Researchers suggested that each seasonal influenza vaccination recruits few new T cells.

Via MiXCR, TCRdb re-called the RT-PCR reads, giving one row per CDR3 protein. The table records 400,000 to 550,000 distinct CDR3 sequences, roughly 27% of them present only once. The rearrangement joins TRBV11-2 to TRBJ2-6; D ambiguous. The sequence was collected from a man in his forties or fifties who received an inactivated influenza vaccine. The starting material was CD4+ T cells sorted from PBMCs, obtained 4 to 6 days after vaccination. The CDR3 DNA sequence: TGTGCCAGCAGACGTCCCGGCTCCCGCTCTGGGGCCAACGTCCTGACTTTC. This codes for CASRRPGSRSGANVLTF.